This is a list of T cell receptor beta chains from one sample in a study of blood T cell repertoires in COVID-19. Assay: immunoSEQ multiplex PCR; the TCRdb copy retains only in-frame clones and omits some. The repertoire holds fewer than 70,000 clones, with roughly 88% as singletons. Sequenced material: peripheral blood. Source of these receptors: a human donor in a cohort sampled during active COVID-19. CDR3s leave out the opening cysteine and the closing phenylalanine or tryptophan. D genes are given only for firm matches.

TRBJ2-7,.,TRBV7-9,ASSPRGYEQY
TRBJ1-2,.,TRBV19,ASSEDTPRGYT
TRBJ2-2,.,TRBV30,AWSVLLNTGELF
TRBJ2-7,TRBD2,TRBV7-9,ASSSSGSGYEQY
TRBJ2-3,.,TRBV7-9,ASSLQGTSTDTQY
TRBJ2-5,.,TRBV4-3,ASGDSGGLAQY
TRBJ1-3,.,TRBV7-9,ASSFRESGNTIY
TRBJ1-1,.,TRBV4-3,ASSRTTANTEAF
TRBJ1-3,.,TRBV5-6,ASSLAGHLLRGDTIY
TRBJ2-1,TRBD2,TRBV6-6,ASSLSSGGGNEQF
TRBJ2-7,.,TRBV30,AWTGAYEQY
TRBJ2-7,.,TRBV3-1/TRBV3-2,ASSQEQWYEQY
TRBJ2-7,TRBD1,TRBV6-5,ASSRTGTYEQY
TRBJ2-1,TRBD2,TRBV27,ASSWFTSGNNEQF
TRBJ2-1,.,TRBV5-6,ASSLLRNNEQF
TRBJ1-5,TRBD1,TRBV19,ASTSGTEYQPQH
TRBJ2-5,.,TRBV5-6,ASSLAGESQGETQY
TRBJ2-7,.,TRBV5-1,ASSLAQGRGEQY
TRBJ2-4,.,TRBV21-1,ASSRGLMGGKNIQY
TRBJ2-1,TRBD2,TRBV18,ASSPASGGPVREQF
TRBJ2-7,.,TRBV13,ASSVQYEQY
TRBJ2-2,TRBD2,TRBV5-1,ASSRRGGDPRELF
TRBJ1-2,TRBD1,TRBV19,ASSFADRGRTNYGYT